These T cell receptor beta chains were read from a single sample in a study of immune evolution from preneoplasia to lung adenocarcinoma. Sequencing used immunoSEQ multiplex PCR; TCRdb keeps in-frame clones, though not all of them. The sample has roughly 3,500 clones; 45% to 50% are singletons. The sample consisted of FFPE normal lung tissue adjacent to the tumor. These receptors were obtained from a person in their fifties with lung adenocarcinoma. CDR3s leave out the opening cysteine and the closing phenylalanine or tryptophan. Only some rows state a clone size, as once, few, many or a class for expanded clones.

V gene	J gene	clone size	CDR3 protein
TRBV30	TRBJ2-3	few	AWSVGGTDTQY
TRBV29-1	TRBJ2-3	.	SVEDTDTQY
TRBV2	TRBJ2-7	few	ASSRGQGPSYEQY
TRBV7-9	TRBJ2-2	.	ASSLDRGGELF
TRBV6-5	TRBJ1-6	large	ASSYTTGEDSPLH
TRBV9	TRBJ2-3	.	ASSQLAGGDTDTQY
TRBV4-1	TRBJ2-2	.	ASSQEFSRSGELF
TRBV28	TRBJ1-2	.	ASTPTLGNYGYT
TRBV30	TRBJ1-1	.	AWSVSNTEAF
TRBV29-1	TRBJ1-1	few	SASVNTEAF
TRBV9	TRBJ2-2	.	ASSFSPDRGPWDGELF
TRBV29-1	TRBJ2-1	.	SGEGPSYNEQF
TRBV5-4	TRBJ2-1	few	ASSKQGLGEQF
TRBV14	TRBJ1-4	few	ASSQDRQTNEKLF
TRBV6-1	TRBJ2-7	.	ASSGGTEQY
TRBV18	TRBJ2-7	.	ASSPPAGGHEQY
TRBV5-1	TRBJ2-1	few	ASSLDLNEQF
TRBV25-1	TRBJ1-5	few	ASSEAGGVYSNQPQH
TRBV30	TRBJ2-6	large	AWTRGFGTGANVLT
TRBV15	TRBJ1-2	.	ATSRDRQSLYGYT
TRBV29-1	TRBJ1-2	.	SVLKGDYGYT
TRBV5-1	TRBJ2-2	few	ASSLAGRDRGRTGELF